This T cell receptor (beta chain) was sequenced for a study of T-cell memory formation after mild COVID-19. At the level of the study: TCR clusters were largely donor specific.

The table lists this clonotype with a few counts. Its antigen is unidentified. Trimming removed 6 bases from V and 7 bases from J; junction bases left unmatched: 24. The CDR3 loop spans 19 amino acids. Per germline, CDR1 MNHEY and CDR2 SVGAGI. Regarding the study as a whole: Still unconfirmed is whether the second-wave clones peaking on day 37 recognized SARS-CoV-2. The main location of contracting CD4+ clones was CM and EM, and that of contracting CD8+ clones was EMRA.

After 5'RACE with constant-segment primers, TCR alpha and TCR beta cDNA libraries carrying sample barcodes and UMIs were obtained. TCRdb independently ran MiXCR on the 5' RACE reads; one entry per CDR3 protein. The table has about 250,000 distinct CDR3 sequences, less than 20% seen once; the top ten hold under 2.5%. Sequencing used PBMCs or a T cell subset sorted from them (not recorded which). The chain recombines TRBV6-5 with TRBJ2-7, with TRBD2 identical over 10 bases. This receptor was obtained from an adult woman who had mild COVID-19 (a few samples of this study predate the infection). Cell type and time point are not known. This chain's CDR3 is CASSLVKGRKAGGPVEQYF. The DNA of the CDR3 is TGTGCCAGCAGCCTCGTGAAGGGGCGGAAAGCGGGGGGGCCGGTGGAGCAGTACTTC.